This T cell receptor beta chain was sequenced during a study of blood T cell repertoires in COVID-19. Profiled with immunoSEQ multiplex PCR; TCRdb holds only in-frame clones, not every one. This table has about 300,000 clones, under 90% appearing once. This CDR3 is 13 amino acids long. Germline-derived CDR1 and CDR2 are SNHLY and FYNNEI. Unmatched junction bases numbered 2, after V lost 6 bases and J lost 3 bases. The chain joins TRBV2 to TRBJ1-2, with TRBD1 matching 9 bases. Sequencing was performed on PBMCs or T cells enriched from blood (not recorded which). This sequence was found in a woman aged 18-29 years who had recovered from COVID-19. CDR3 in DNA: TGTGCCAGCAGACAGGGGGCTGACTATGGCTACACCTTC. This gives the protein CASRQGADYGYTF.